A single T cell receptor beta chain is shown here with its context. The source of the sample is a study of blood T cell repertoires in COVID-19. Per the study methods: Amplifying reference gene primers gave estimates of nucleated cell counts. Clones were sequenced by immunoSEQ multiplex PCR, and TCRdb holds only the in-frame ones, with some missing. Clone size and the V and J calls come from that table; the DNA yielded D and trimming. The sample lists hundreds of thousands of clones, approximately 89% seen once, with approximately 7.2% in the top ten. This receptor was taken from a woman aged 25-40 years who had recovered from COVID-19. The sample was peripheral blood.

The CDR3 coding sequence is TGTGCCAGCAGCTTCTACAGGGCGGCTATGGACTTATCACCCCTCCACTTT. It is translated as CASSFYRAAMDLSPLHF. V and J are TRBV5-8 and TRBJ1-6; a possible D gene is TRBD1 (6 bases). This CDR3 region has 17 residues. Per germline, CDR1 SGHTS and CDR2 YDEGEE. V lost 2 bases, J lost 10 bases, and 22 bases lay in between.